Below are 27 T cell receptor beta chains sequenced from a single sample in a study of identical twins. TCRdb recomputed calls from the 5' RACE reads with MiXCR, one row per CDR3 protein. This sample carries hundreds of thousands of distinct CDR3 sequences, around 6.6% of them seen once, and the ten largest clones take roughly 3.6%. The sample also formed part of further work on yellow fever vaccine responses in identical twins.

The specimen sequenced was memory (CD45RO+) T cells sorted from blood. These receptors all stem from a woman between 18 and 29 years old in good health.

In its sample, this clonotype was seen a few times. This chain links TRBV24-1 with TRBJ2-3; D unclear. The CDR3 has 17 amino acids. V was cut by 5 bases and J by 1 base, with 18 bases left in between. Germline values: CDR1 KGHDR, CDR2 SFDVKD. In DNA, the CDR3 is TGTGCCACCAGTGCCTTGGAAAGAGGAGTCCGCACAGATACGCAGTATTTT. Translated: CATSALERGVRTDTQYF.

This clonotype was detected a few times. The V call is TRBV6-1, the J call TRBJ2-1; TRBD1 matches 9 bases. Germline trimming cut 6 bases from V and 1 base from J; bases unmatched to any gene: 7. From germline, CDR1 is MNHNS and CDR2 SASEGT. The CDR3 length is 16 residues. For the CDR3, the DNA is TGTGCCAGCAGGGGCTCCGGGACAGGGTCCTACAATGAGCAGTTCTTC. It codes for CASRGSGTGSYNEQFF.

The table lists this clonotype with a few counts. The chain links TRBV6-1 to TRBJ2-3; D may be TRBD1 (6 bases). The CDR3 is 14 amino acids. Germline loops: CDR1 MNHNS, CDR2 SASEGT. Trimming removed 8 bases from V and 2 bases from J, with 14 bases in between. Here the CDR3 reads CASRQGPPTDTQYF. DNA for the CDR3: TGTGCCAGCCGGCAGGGGCCGCCCACAGATACGCAGTATTTT.

This chain uses TRBV29-1 with TRBJ2-2, with D possibly TRBD2 on 5 matching bases. The CDR3 has 11 residues. In germline, CDR1 is SQVTM, CDR2 ANQGSEA. Trimming took off 4 bases at V and 5 bases at J, with 5 bases between the two ends. The CDR3 reads CSVGGTGELFF. As DNA, the CDR3 is TGCAGCGTTGGAGGGACCGGGGAGCTGTTTTTT.

Ten or more counts support this clonotype. V is TRBV7-6 and J is TRBJ2-1; D possibly matches TRBD1 or TRBD2 (5 bases each). From germline, CDR1 is SGHVS and CDR2 FNYEAQ. The CDR3 consists of 15 residues. V gave up 1 base and J gave up 7 bases, with 14 bases separating them. The CDR3, as DNA: TGTGCCAGCAGCTTAGGAGGGGAAATCGGAAATGAGCAGTTCTTC. The encoded protein is CASSLGGEIGNEQFF.

The chain couples TRBV11-2 to TRBJ2-3; a weak D match, TRBD2 (6 bases). Deletions cut 0 bases from V and 4 bases from J, with 14 bases between. This CDR3 region has 16 residues. CDR1 SGHAT and CDR2 FQNNGV come from the germline V gene. The CDR3 bases are TGTGCCAGCAGCTTAGATAACGGCGGGGCAGCAGATACGCAGTATTTT. Amino acid sequence: CASSLDNGGAADTQYF.

This clonotype came up a few times. V is TRBV19 and J is TRBJ1-1; D call uncertain. The CDR3 is made up of 13 amino acids. Germline lookup yields CDR1 LNHDA and CDR2 SQIVND (reference sequence). Trimming stripped 3 bases from V and 6 bases from J, with 11 bases between. Here the CDR3 reads CASSIQQSAEAFF. The CDR3 nucleotides are TGTGCCAGTAGTATTCAACAGAGCGCTGAAGCTTTCTTT.

This clonotype was found many times. The rearrangement uses TRBV12-3 or TRBV12-4 and TRBJ2-7; the D gene is possibly TRBD2 (5 bases). The CDR3 loop spans 15 amino acids. Trimming stripped 2 bases from V and 6 bases from J, with 17 bases between. CDR3 sequence: CASSLSSGGPREQYF. CDR3 sequence (DNA): TGTGCCAGCAGTTTATCATCCGGCGGGCCGCGCGAGCAGTACTTC.

Ten or more counts support this clonotype. The chain joins TRBV27 to TRBJ2-5, with a tentative D call TRBD1 (5 bases). The CDR3 loop spans 15 amino acids. Germline CDR1 reads MNHEY; CDR2 reads SMNVEV (reference sequence). V lost 1 base and J 0 bases, leaving 9 bases between the germline ends. CDR3 loop: CASSLLGAHQETQYF. As DNA, the CDR3 is TGTGCCAGCAGTTTATTAGGGGCTCACCAAGAGACCCAGTACTTC.

This chain joins TRBV5-1 and TRBJ1-6, with D perhaps TRBD1 (5 bases). V was shortened by 2 bases and J by 7 bases, with 13 bases between the two germline ends. The CDR3 is made up of 15 amino acids. Germline loops: CDR1 SGHRS, CDR2 YFSETQ. The CDR3 bases are TGCGCCAGCAGCTTTATGGGGGACGGAAATTCACCCCTCCACTTT. This sequence encodes CASSFMGDGNSPLHF.

This clonotype was counted between two and nine times. The chain couples TRBV20-1 to TRBJ1-2; D may be TRBD1 (5 bases). V was clipped by 3 bases and J by 6 bases, with 11 bases between them. In germline, CDR1 is DFQATT, CDR2 SNEGSKA (reference sequence). The CDR3 is 12 amino acids. In DNA, the CDR3 is TGCAGTGCTAGGGGGACGGAGAATGGCTACACCTTC. It translates to CSARGTENGYTF.

This chain joins TRBV6-5 and TRBJ2-2; TRBD2 matches 8 bases. Germline values: CDR1 MNHEY, CDR2 SVGAGI. V shed 2 bases and J 8 bases; nucleotides not matched to a gene: 10. CDR3 size: 16 residues. The DNA of the CDR3 is TGTGCCAGCAGTTACATACCGGGAGGGCCAGGTGGGGAGCTGTTTTTT. Translating it yields CASSYIPGGPGGELFF.

The chain uses TRBV5-4 and TRBJ2-5, with 7 bases aligning to TRBD1. The CDR3 sequence is 13 residues long. The trim removed 3 bases at V and 4 bases at J, leaving 3 bases unmatched. Looked up from germline, CDR1 is SGHNT and CDR2 is YYREEE (reference sequence). The CDR3 loop is CASSSRDRETQYF. The CDR3 nucleotides read TGTGCCAGCAGCTCCCGGGACAGAGAGACCCAGTACTTC. Supplemented by reference TRBV5-4 and TRBJ2-5, the full variable domain reads ETGVTQSPTHLIKTRGQQVTLRCSSQSGHNTVSWYQQALGQGPQFIFQYYREEENGRGNFPPRFSGLQFPNYSSELNVNALELDDSALYLCASSSRDRETQYFGPGTRLLVL.

This clonotype was counted a few times. The CDR3 protein is CASSSGGGGKRGDTQYF. CDR3 sequence (DNA): TGCGCCAGCAGCTCCGGCGGGGGCGGCAAACGAGGTGATACGCAGTATTTT. The chain joins TRBV5-1 to TRBJ2-3; D possibly corresponds to TRBD2 (7 bases). CDR1 and CDR2 (germline): SGHRS, YFSETQ. This CDR3 is 17 amino acids long. The ends were cut back, 3 bases at V and 6 bases at J, with 23 bases in the middle.

This clonotype has at least ten counts. CDR3 coding DNA: TGCGCCAGTAGACAGTTAGCGAACACCGGGGAGCTGTTTTTT. Protein sequence: CASRQLANTGELFF. The chain combines TRBV10-2 with TRBJ2-2, with D tentatively TRBD1 (5 bases). CDR3 length: 14 residues. V was trimmed by 9 bases and J by 0 bases, leaving 11 bases between them. Germline CDR1 and CDR2: WSHSY and SAAADI.

The chain has TRBV18 and TRBJ1-3, with D possibly matching TRBD1 (6 bases). The CDR3 extends over 15 amino acids. V was pared by 3 bases and J by 0 bases, with 9 bases between. Germline values: CDR1 KGHSH, CDR2 LQKENI. CDR3 loop: CASSPRDISGNTIYF. Written as DNA, the CDR3 is TGTGCCAGCTCACCCCGGGACATCTCTGGAAACACCATATATTTT.

This clonotype was recorded at least ten times. V gene TRBV5-6 combines with J gene TRBJ1-1; no clear D gene. Trimming took off 4 bases at V and 1 base at J, with 5 bases between the two ends. CDR1 SGHDT and CDR2 YYEEEE come from the germline V gene. This CDR3 spans 12 amino acids. CDR3 loop: CASSRWNTEAFF. For the CDR3, the DNA is TGTGCCAGCAGCCGGTGGAACACTGAAGCTTTCTTT.

This clonotype was recorded many times. J is TRBJ1-2 and V is TRBV5-1, with 9 positions matching TRBD1. This CDR3 has 15 residues. Germline values: CDR1 SGHRS, CDR2 YFSETQ. Trimming removed 3 bases from V and 6 bases from J; junction bases left unmatched: 9. The CDR3 protein is CASSSADRGKNGYTF. The CDR3 DNA reads TGCGCCAGCAGCTCCGCCGACAGGGGGAAGAATGGCTACACCTTC. Together with reference TRBV5-1 and TRBJ1-2, the CDR3 gives the full variable domain: KAGVTQTPRYLIKTRGQQVTLSCSPISGHRSVSWYQQTPGQGLQFLFEYFSETQRNKGNFPGRFSGRQFSNSRSEMNVSTLELGDSALYLCASSSADRGKNGYTFGSGTRLTVV.

This clonotype appeared many times. The chain recombines TRBV7-8 with TRBJ2-7; 11 nucleotides align to TRBD2. Trimming cost V 3 bases and J 4 bases; bases outside gene matches: 2. CDR3 length: 14 amino acids. The germline V gene encodes CDR1 SGHVS and CDR2 FQNEAQ. The CDR3 here is CASSLTSGVYEQYV. Here the CDR3 DNA reads TGTGCCAGCAGCTTGACTAGCGGGGTGTACGAGCAGTACGTC.

This clonotype was counted at least ten times. This chain links TRBV12-3 or TRBV12-4 with TRBJ1-2, with 8 bases fitting TRBD1. Losses at the gene ends were 2 bases for V and 1 base for J; bases not matched to a gene: 9. The CDR3 length is 17 residues. For the CDR3, the DNA is TGTGCCAGCAGTTTAAGGACGACGGGACAGGTTAACTATGGCTACACCTTC. Translation gives CASSLRTTGQVNYGYTF.

J is TRBJ2-6 and V is TRBV2, with D maybe TRBD1 (5 bases). V lost 4 bases and J 4 bases, leaving 20 bases between the germline ends. CDR3 length: 18 residues. Germline V lookup: CDR1 SNHLY, CDR2 FYNNEI. In DNA form, the CDR3 reads TGTGCCAGCAGTGGCACCCAGGGCGCCTTTTTGGGGGCCAACGTCCTGACTTTC. Amino acid sequence: CASSGTQGAFLGANVLTF.

This clonotype was detected many times. The genes are TRBV4-2 and TRBJ2-1, with D tentatively TRBD2 (6 bases). The CDR3 is 18 amino acids. Trimming stripped 0 bases from V and 6 bases from J, with 21 bases between. Germline assignment: CDR1 LGHNA and CDR2 YNFKEQ. Here the CDR3 reads CASSQDPAGARRGNEQFF. DNA for the CDR3: TGTGCCAGCAGCCAAGACCCCGCGGGTGCCCGGAGGGGCAATGAGCAGTTCTTC.

The chain employs TRBV7-2 and TRBJ2-7, with 7 bases lining up with TRBD2. The CDR3 runs to 16 residues. Germline lookup yields CDR1 SGHTA and CDR2 FQGNSA. After removal of 1 base from V and 4 bases from J, the junction contained 10 bases not matched to a gene. The CDR3, as DNA: TGTGCCAGCAGCTTAGTGTCGGGAGGAGCGGGATACGAGCAGTACTTC. Protein: CASSLVSGGAGYEQYF.

The chain has TRBV10-3 and TRBJ1-2; D is ambiguous. Deletions cut 4 bases from V and 3 bases from J, with 6 bases between. This CDR3 is 12 amino acids long. CDR1 is ENHRY, CDR2 SYGVKD, per germline. DNA of the CDR3: TGTGCCATCAGTGTCCGGGACTATGGCTACACCTTC. The encoded protein is CAISVRDYGYTF.

The gene calls are TRBV5-1 and TRBJ2-2; the D is unclear. Germline V CDR1 and CDR2: SGHRS, YFSETQ. The CDR3 runs 14 residues. V gave up 4 bases and J gave up 6 bases, with 13 bases separating them. The CDR3 spells CASSLSSSSGELFF. For the CDR3, the DNA is TGCGCCAGCAGCCTCAGTAGCTCGTCCGGGGAGCTGTTTTTT.

This clonotype was detected a few times. This chain links TRBV7-6 with TRBJ2-5, with a tentative D call TRBD1 (6 bases). The length of the CDR3 is 13 residues. Per germline, CDR1 SGHVS and CDR2 FNYEAQ. The V end lost 1 base, the J end lost 7 bases, and 10 bases lay between the germline ends. The CDR3: CASSLGGQSTQYF. The DNA for the CDR3 is TGTGCCAGCAGCTTAGGAGGACAGTCGACCCAGTACTTC.

In its sample, this clonotype was seen once. CDR3 loop: CACSLLWQVPILRYEQYV. The CDR3 bases are TGTGCCTGCAGTTTGTTATGGCAGGTACCCATACTCCGCTACGAGCAGTACGTC. The chain recombines TRBV2 with TRBJ2-7; D remains ambiguous. The germline V gene has CDR1 SNHLY and CDR2 FYNNEI. The CDR3 is 18 residues long.